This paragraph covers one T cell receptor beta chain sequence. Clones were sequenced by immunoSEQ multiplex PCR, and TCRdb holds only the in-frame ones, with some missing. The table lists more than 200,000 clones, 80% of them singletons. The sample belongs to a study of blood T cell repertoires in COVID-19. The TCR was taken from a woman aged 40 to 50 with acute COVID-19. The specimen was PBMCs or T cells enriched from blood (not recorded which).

CDR3 coding DNA: TGTGCCAGCAGTGGAGAGCGGGGGATAAACACAGATACGCAGTATTTT. Its translation: CASSGERGINTDTQYF. The chain couples TRBV2 to TRBJ2-3, with 8 bases aligning to TRBD2. V lost 4 bases to trimming and J lost 2 bases; unmatched junction nucleotides: 8. The CDR3 consists of 16 residues. Germline V gene sequence: CDR1 SNHLY, CDR2 FYNNEI.